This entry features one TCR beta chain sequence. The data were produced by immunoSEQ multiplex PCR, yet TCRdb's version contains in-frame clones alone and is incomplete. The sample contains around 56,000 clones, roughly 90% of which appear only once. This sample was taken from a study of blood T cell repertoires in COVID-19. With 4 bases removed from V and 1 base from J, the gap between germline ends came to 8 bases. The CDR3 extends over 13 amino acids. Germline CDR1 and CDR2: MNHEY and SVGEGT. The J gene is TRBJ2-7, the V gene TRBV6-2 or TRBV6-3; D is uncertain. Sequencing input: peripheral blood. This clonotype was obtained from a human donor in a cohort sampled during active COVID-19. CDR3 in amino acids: CASSFTDSYEQYF. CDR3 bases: TGTGCCAGCAGTTTTACTGATTCCTACGAGCAGTACTTC.